The text below deals with one T cell receptor (beta chain). The antigen is not known. After removal of 6 bases from V and 0 bases from J, the junction contained 7 bases not matched to a gene. Germline CDR1 reads MNHEY; CDR2 reads SMNVEV (reference sequence). The CDR3 extends over 16 amino acids. These data come from a study of Ad26.COV2.S vaccination and SARS-CoV-2 variants. Points from the study as a whole: It is possible that the TCR breadth and depth analyses underestimated the total T cell responses. After vaccination, substantial breadth of spike-specific CD8+ and CD4+ responses was reported. Placebo recipients had lower spike-specific TCR breadth than vaccine recipients. Non-spike TCR breadth was similar in vaccine and placebo recipients.

The repertoire was sequenced with immunoSEQ multiplex PCR; TCRdb's copy has only in-frame clones and lacks some. This table has about 350,000 clones, approximately 90% appearing once. This sequence originates from a human donor who had recovered from COVID-19. The specimen was peripheral blood, collected after recovery from COVID-19. The chain is built from TRBV27 and TRBJ1-1; 10 bases agree with TRBD1. CDR3 region: CASSKTGGRLNTEAFF. In DNA form, the CDR3 reads TGTGCCAGCAGCAAGACAGGGGGCAGATTGAACACTGAAGCTTTCTTT.